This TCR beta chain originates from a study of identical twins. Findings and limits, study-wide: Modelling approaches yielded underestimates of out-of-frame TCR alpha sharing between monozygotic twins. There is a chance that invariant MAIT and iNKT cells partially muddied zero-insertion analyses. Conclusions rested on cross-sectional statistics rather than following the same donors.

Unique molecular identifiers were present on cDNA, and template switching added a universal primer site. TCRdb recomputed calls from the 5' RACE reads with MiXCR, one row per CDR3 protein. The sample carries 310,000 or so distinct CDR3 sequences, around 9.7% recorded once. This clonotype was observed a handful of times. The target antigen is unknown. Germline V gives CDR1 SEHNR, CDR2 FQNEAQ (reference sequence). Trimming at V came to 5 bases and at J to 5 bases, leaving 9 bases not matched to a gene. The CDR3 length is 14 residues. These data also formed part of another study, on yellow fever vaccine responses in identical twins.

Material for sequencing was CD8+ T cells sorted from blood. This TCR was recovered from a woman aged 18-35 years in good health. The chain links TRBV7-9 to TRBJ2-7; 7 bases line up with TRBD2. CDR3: CASSPGGGADEQYF. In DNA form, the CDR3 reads TGTGCCAGCAGCCCTGGGGGAGGGGCGGACGAGCAGTACTTC.